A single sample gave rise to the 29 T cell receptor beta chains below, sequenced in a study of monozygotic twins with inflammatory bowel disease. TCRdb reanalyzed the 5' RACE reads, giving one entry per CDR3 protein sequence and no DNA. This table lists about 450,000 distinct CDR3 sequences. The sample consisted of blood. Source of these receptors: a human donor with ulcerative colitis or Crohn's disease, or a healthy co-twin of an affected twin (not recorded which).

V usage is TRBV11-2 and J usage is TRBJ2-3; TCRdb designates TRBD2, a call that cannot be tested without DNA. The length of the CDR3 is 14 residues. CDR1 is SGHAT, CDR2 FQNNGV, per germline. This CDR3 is CASSLSGGLDTQYF.

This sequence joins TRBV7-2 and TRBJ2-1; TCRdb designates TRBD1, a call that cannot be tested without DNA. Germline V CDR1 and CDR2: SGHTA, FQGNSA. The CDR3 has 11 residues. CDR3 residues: CASSSGVEQFF.

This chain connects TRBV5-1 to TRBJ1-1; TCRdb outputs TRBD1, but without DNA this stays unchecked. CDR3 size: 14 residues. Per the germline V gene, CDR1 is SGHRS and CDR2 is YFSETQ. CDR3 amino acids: CASSDQGGNTEAFF.

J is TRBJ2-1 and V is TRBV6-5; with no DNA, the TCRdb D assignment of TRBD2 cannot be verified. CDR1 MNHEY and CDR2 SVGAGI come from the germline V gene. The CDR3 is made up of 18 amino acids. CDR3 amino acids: CASSYPTRRADGSHEQFF.

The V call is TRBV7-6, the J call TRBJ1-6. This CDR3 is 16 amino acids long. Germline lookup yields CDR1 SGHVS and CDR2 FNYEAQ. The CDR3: CASSYRSNSYNSPLHF.

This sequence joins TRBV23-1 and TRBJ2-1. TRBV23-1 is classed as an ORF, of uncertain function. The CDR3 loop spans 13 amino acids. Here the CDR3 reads CASNRDFFYEQFF.

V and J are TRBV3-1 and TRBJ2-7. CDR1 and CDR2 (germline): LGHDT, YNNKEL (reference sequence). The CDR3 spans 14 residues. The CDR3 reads CASSQGGFVYEQYF.

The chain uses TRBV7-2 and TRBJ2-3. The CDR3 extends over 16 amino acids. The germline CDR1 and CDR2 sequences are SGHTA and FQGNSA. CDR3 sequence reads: CASSSGSNRMTDTQYF.

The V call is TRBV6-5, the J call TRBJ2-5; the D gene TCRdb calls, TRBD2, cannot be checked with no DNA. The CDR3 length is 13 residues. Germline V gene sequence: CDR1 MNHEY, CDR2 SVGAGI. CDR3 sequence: CASSCGGQETQYF.

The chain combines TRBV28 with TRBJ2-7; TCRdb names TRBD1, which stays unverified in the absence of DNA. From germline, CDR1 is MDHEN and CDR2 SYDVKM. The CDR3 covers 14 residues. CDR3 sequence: CATLRITGGVEQYF.

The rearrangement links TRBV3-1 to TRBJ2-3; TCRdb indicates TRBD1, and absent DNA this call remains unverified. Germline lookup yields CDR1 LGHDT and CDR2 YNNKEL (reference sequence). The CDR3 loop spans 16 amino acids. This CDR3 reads CASSQVGGRRPDTQYF.

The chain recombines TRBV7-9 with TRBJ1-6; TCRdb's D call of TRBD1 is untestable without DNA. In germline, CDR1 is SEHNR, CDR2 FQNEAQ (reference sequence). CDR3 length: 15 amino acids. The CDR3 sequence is CASSFGQLDSSPLHF.

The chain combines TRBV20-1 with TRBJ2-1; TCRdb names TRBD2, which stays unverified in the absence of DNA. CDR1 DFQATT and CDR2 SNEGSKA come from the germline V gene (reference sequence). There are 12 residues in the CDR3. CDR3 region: CSVPVPAGEQFF.

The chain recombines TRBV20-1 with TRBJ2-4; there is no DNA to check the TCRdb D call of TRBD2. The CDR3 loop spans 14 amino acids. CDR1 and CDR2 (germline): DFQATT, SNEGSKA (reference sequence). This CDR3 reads CSARETSALPIQYF.

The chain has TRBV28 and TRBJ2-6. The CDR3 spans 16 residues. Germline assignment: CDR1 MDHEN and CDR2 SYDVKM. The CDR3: CASSLPDGPGANVLTF.

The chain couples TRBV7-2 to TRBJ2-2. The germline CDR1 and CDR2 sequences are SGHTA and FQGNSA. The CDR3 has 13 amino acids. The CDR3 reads CASSLAHTGELFF. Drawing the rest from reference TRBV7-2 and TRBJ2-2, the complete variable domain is GAGVSQSPSNKVTEKGKDVELRCDPISGHTALYWYRQSLGQGLEFLIYFQGNSAPDKSGLPSDRFSAERTGGSVSTLTIQRTQQEDSAVYLCASSLAHTGELFFGEGSRLTVL.

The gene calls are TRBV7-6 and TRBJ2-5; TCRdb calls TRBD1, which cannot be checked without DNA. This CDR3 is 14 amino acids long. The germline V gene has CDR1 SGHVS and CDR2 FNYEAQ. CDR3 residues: CASSLAPGGLAQYF. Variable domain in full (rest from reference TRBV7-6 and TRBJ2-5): GAGVSQSPRYKVTKRGQDVALRCDPISGHVSLYWYRQALGQGPEFLTYFNYEAQQDKSGLPNDRFSAERPEGSISTLTIQRTEQRDSAMYRCASSLAPGGLAQYFGPGTRLLVL.

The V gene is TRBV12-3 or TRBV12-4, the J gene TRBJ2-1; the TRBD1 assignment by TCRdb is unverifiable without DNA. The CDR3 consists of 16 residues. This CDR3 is CASSDFGMSSYNEQFF.

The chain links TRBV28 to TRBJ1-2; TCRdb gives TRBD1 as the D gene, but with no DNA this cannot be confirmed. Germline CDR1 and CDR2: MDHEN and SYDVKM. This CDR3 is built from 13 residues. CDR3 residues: CASSLSDRRGYTF.

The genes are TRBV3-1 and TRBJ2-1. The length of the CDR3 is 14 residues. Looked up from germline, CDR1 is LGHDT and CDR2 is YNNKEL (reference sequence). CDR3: CASSPSGSNNEQFF.

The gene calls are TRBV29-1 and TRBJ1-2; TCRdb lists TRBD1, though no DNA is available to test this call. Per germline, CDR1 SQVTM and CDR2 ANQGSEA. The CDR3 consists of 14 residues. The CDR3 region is CSVGTGKISHGYTF.

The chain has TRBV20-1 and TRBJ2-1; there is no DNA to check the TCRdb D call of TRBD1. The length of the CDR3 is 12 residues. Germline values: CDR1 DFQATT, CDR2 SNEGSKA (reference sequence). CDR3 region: CSAREGVAGQFF.

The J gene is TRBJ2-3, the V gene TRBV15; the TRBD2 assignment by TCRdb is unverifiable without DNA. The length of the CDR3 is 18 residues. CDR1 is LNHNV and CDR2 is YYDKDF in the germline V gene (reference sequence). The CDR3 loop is CATSRDREGAGVLYTQYF. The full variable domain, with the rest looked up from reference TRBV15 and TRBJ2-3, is DAMVIQNPRYQVTQFGKPVTLSCSQTLNHNVMYWYQQKSSQAPKLLFHYYDKDFNNEADTPDNFQSRRPNTSFCFLDIRSPGLGDTAMYLCATSRDREGAGVLYTQYFGPGTRLTVL.

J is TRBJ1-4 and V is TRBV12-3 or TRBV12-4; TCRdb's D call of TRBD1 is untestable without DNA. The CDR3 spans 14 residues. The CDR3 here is CASSSGTGGEKLFF.

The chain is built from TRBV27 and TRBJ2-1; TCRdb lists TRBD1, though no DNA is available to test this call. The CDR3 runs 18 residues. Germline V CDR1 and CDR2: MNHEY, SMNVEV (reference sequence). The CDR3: CASSLPHSRAGTYNEQFF.

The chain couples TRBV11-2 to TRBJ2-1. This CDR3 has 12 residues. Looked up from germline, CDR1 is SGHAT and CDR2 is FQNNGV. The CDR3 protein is CASSLLEDEQFF.

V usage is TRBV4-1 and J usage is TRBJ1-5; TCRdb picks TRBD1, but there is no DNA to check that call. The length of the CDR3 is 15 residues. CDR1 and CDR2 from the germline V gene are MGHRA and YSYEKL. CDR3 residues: CASSHSEQGGLPQHF.

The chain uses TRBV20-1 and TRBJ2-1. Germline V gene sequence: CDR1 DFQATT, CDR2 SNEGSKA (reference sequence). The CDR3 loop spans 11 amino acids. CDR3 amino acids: CSASKGNEQFF.

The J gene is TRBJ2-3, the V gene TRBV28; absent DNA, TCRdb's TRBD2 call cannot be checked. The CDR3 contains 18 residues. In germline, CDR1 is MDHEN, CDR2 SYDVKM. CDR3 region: CASSPLGVAGGPTDTQYF. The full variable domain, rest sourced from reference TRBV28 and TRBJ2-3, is DVKVTQSSRYLVKRTGEKVFLECVQDMDHENMFWYRQDPGLGLRLIYFSYDVKMKEKGDIPEGYSVSREKKERFSLILESASTNQTSMYLCASSPLGVAGGPTDTQYFGPGTRLTVL.